This T cell receptor beta chain is from a study of shared clonotypes between healthy human individuals. Study results and limitations: In general, naive subsets displayed greater estimated richness than memory subsets did. With several donors compared, approximately 5.5% of naive CD4 clonotypes were shared.

Germline V lookup: CDR1 GTSNPN, CDR2 SVGIG (reference sequence). V was pared by 3 bases and J by 11 bases, with 12 bases of the junction left unmatched. The length of the CDR3 is 14 residues. As to this clone: What it recognizes is unknown.

The method was immunoSEQ multiplex PCR; TCRdb's version includes in-frame clones alone and lacks a portion of them. This sample has more than 2 million clones, with about 95% found just once. The split of CD4+ cells yielded CD45RA+ naive and CD45RA-negative memory subsets. V and J are TRBV30 and TRBJ1-5; 8 nucleotides agree with TRBD1. Sample: naive CD4+ T cells sorted from blood. The sample's subset: CD45RA+ positively selected. The origin of this receptor is a man aged 18 to 29 in good health. The CDR3 sequence: CAWSRTGTLGTQHF. The CDR3 DNA sequence: TGTGCCTGGAGCCGGACAGGGACCCTAGGGACCCAGCATTTT.